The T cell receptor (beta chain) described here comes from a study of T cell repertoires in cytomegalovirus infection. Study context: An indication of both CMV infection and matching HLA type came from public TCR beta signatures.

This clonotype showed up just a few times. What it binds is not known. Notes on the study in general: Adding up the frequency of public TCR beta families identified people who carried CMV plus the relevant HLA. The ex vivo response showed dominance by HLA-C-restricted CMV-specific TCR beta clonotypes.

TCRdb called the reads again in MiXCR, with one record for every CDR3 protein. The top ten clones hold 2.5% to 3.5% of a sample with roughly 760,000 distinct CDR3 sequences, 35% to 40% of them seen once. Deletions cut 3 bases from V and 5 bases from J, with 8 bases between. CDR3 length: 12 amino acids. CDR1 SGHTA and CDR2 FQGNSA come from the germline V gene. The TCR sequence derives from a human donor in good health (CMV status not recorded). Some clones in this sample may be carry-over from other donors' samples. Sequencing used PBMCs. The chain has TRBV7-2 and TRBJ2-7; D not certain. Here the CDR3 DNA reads TGTGCCAGCAGCTTCCCCCGGAACGAGCAGTACTTC. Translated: CASSFPRNEQYF. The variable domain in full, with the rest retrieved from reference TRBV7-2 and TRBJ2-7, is GAGVSQSPSNKVTEKGKDVELRCDPISGHTALYWYRQSLGQGLEFLIYFQGNSAPDKSGLPSDRFSAERTGGSVSTLTIQRTQQEDSAVYLCASSFPRNEQYFGPGTRLTVT.